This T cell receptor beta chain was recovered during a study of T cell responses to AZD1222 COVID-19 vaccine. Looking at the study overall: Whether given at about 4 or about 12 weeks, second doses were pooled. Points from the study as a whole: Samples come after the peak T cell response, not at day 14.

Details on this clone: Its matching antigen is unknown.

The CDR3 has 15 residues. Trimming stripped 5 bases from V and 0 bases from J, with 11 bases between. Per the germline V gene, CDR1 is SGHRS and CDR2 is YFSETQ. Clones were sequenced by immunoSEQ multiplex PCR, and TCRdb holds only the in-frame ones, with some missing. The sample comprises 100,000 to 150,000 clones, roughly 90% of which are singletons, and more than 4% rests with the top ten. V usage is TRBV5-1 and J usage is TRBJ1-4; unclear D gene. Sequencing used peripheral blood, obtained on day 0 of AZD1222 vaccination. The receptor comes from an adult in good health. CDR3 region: CASSWAPATNEKLFF. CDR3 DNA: TGCGCCAGCAGTTGGGCCCCTGCAACTAATGAAAAACTGTTTTTT.